These T cell receptor beta chains were read from a single sample in a study of blood T cells in healthy people across ages. TCRdb ran MiXCR on the 5' RACE reads and lists one entry per CDR3 protein. Seen here are 1.6 million or so distinct CDR3 sequences, about 31% observed once, and the top ten hold around 10%. Material for sequencing was blood. These receptors originate from a woman aged 30 to 39 in good health. The CDR3 runs from the conserved cysteine through the conserved F or W. D genes are given only for firm matches. Expanded clones are given a class, and other clones once, few, many or no size at all.

>TRBJ2-3|18|TRBD2|-|TRBV7-6
CASSLEASGASGTDTQYF
TGTGCCAGCAGCTTAGAGGCTAGCGGGGCGTCGGGCACAGATACGCAGTATTTT
>TRBJ2-1|17|TRBD2|-|TRBV7-9
CASSSRLAGGLYNEQFF
TGTGCCAGCAGCTCCCGACTAGCGGGAGGCCTCTACAATGAGCAGTTCTTC
>TRBJ2-1|14|TRBD2|-|TRBV12-3/TRBV12-4
CATATSGGLNEQFF
TGTGCCACCGCGACTAGCGGGGGTCTCAATGAGCAGTTCTTC
>TRBJ2-7|15|-|-|TRBV27
CASSLSGRLTYEQYF
TGTGCCAGCAGTCTGAGCGGACGCTTAACCTACGAGCAGTACTTC
>TRBJ2-1|15|TRBD2|few|TRBV2
CASSDTSGRFGEQFF
TGTGCCAGCAGTGACACTAGCGGGAGGTTCGGTGAGCAGTTCTTC
>TRBJ2-3|15|TRBD2|few|TRBV7-2
CASSLDSGYTDTQYF
TGTGCCAGCAGCTTAGATAGCGGGTACACAGATACGCAGTATTTT
>TRBJ1-5|14|TRBD1|-|TRBV27
CASSTGTGSWPQHF
TGTGCCAGCAGTACAGGGACAGGGTCCTGGCCCCAGCATTTT
>TRBJ1-5|16|-|few|TRBV28
CASSTVPGFSNQPQHF
TGTGCCAGCAGTACCGTACCGGGATTTAGCAATCAGCCCCAGCATTTT
>TRBJ1-1|14|-|-|TRBV13
CASSSAFLNTEAFF
TGTGCCAGCAGCTCTGCTTTTCTGAACACGGAAGCTTTCTTT
>TRBJ1-2|17|TRBD1|-|TRBV20-1
CSTRDRDSLLFGYGYTF
TGCAGTACTAGAGATCGGGACAGCCTTTTGTTTGGGTATGGCTACACCTTC
>TRBJ1-2|14|-|-|TRBV2
CASSGDGGWYGYTF
TGTGCCAGCAGTGGAGATGGGGGGTGGTATGGCTACACCTTC
>TRBJ1-1|15|-|-|TRBV18
CASSPNAGMNTEAFF
TGTGCCAGCTCACCTAATGCGGGGATGAACACTGAAGCTTTCTTT
>TRBJ2-1|14|-|-|TRBV7-2
CASSPDLTYNEQFF
TGTGCCAGCAGCCCCGACCTCACCTACAATGAGCAGTTCTTC
>TRBJ2-7|14|-|-|TRBV10-3
CAISESPDGYEQYF
TGTGCCATCAGTGAGTCACCGGACGGCTACGAGCAGTACTTC
>TRBJ2-5|12|-|once|TRBV6-1
CVSSEDQRAQYF
TGTGTCAGCAGTGAAGACCAAAGGGCCCAGTACTTC
>TRBJ1-1|15|TRBD1|-|TRBV7-8
CASSSDRGGYTEAFF
TGTGCCAGCAGCTCGGACAGGGGAGGGTACACTGAAGCTTTCTTT
>TRBJ1-1|13|-|-|TRBV7-9
CASSHGRAAEAFF
TGTGCCAGCAGCCATGGCCGGGCAGCTGAAGCTTTCTTT
>TRBJ2-5|16|-|few|TRBV4-1
CASSQVGRGYQETQYF
TGCGCCAGCAGCCAAGTAGGTAGGGGCTACCAAGAGACCCAGTACTTC
>TRBJ1-5|11|-|few|TRBV20-1
CSVKSNQPQHF
TGCAGTGTCAAGAGCAATCAGCCCCAGCATTTT
>TRBJ1-1|12|-|-|TRBV9
CASSVGYDGAFF
TGTGCCAGCAGCGTAGGTTACGATGGAGCTTTCTTT
>TRBJ2-4|14|-|-|TRBV7-9
CASSTGTGGNIQYF
TGTGCCAGCAGCACCGGGACTGGCGGAAACATCCAGTACTTC
>TRBJ2-4|15|-|-|TRBV12-3/TRBV12-4
CASSLSADSWGEQYF
TGTGCCAGCAGTTTGTCCGCGGACTCCTGGGGTGAGCAGTACTTC
>TRBJ2-4|18|TRBD2|-|TRBV9
CASSVGLAGAGGKNIQYF
TGTGCCAGCAGCGTAGGGCTAGCGGGAGCCGGGGGCAAAAACATTCAGTACTTC
>TRBJ2-1|16|TRBD1|few|TRBV5-1
CASSLAPGQLYNEQFF
TGCGCCAGCAGCTTGGCTCCGGGACAGCTCTACAATGAGCAGTTCTTC